The rows below give T cell receptor beta chains drawn from one sample of a study of beta chain features in type 1 diabetes. TCRdb's table, derived via immunoSEQ multiplex PCR, lists solely in-frame clones and lacks some. The sample holds a few hundred thousand clones; over 7.5% are singletons and the top ten take about 0.037%. What was sequenced was naive CD4+ T cells from blood. These receptors all stem from a woman between 18 and 29 years old in good health. CDR3s include the opening cysteine and the closing phenylalanine or tryptophan. The D gene is left open where the match is weak. Expanded clones are given a class, and other clones once, few, many or no size at all.

CASSWRAGSPGANVLTF TGTGCCAGCAGCTGGAGGGCAGGGTCCCCTGGGGCCAACGTCCTGACTTTC few TRBV5-4 . TRBJ2-6
CAWRRDSYGYTF TGTGCCTGGAGAAGGGACAGCTATGGCTACACCTTC few TRBV30 TRBD1 TRBJ1-2
CASSFLAGGENEQFF TGCGCCAGCAGCTTTCTAGCGGGGGGGGAGAATGAGCAGTTCTTC . TRBV5-1 TRBD2 TRBJ2-1
CASSGRQGVLTEAFF TGTGCCAGCAGCGGCCGACAGGGAGTGTTGACTGAAGCTTTCTTT few TRBV14 TRBD1 TRBJ1-1
CASTADSSNEQFF TGTGCCAGTACCGCGGACTCGTCCAATGAGCAGTTCTTC many TRBV19 . TRBJ2-1
CASTRLTSGVQPGTQYF TGTGCCAGCACCAGGTTGACTAGCGGGGTTCAGCCGGGGACCCAGTACTTC . TRBV2 TRBD2 TRBJ2-5
CASSQDAGGLRYEQYF TGCGCCAGCAGCCAAGATGCAGGGGGCTTACGCTACGAGCAGTACTTC many TRBV4-1 TRBD1 TRBJ2-7
CASSLAGITDTQYF TGTGCCTCAAGCCTAGCGGGAATCACAGATACGCAGTATTTT . TRBV6-4 TRBD2 TRBJ2-3
CASSVTGSSYEQYF TGTGCCAGCAGCGTCACAGGGTCCTCCTACGAGCAGTACTTC few TRBV7-3 . TRBJ2-7
CASSVGTGGRTNEAFF TGTGCCAGCAGCGTCGGGACAGGGGGCCGAACTAATGAAGCTTTCTTT few TRBV5-6 TRBD1 TRBJ1-1
CASSFPWTSGAGTDTQYF TGTGCCAGCAGCTTCCCATGGACTAGCGGGGCCGGTACAGATACGCAGTATTTT few TRBV7-9 TRBD2 TRBJ2-3
CAWSPVLGGQGAYEQYF TGTGCCTGGAGTCCCGTCCTGGGGGGACAGGGGGCCTACGAGCAGTACTTC few TRBV30 TRBD1 TRBJ2-7
CASSLLRQRQETQYF TGTGCCAGCAGCTTGCTTCGGCAGCGGCAAGAGACCCAGTACTTC . TRBV5-6 . TRBJ2-5
CASSWDSYEQYF TGTGCCAGCAGCTGGGACAGCTACGAGCAGTACTTC . TRBV5-4 TRBD1 TRBJ2-7
CAWSEGQGANQPQHF TGTGCCTGGAGTGAGGGACAGGGGGCGAATCAGCCCCAGCATTTT few TRBV30 TRBD1 TRBJ1-5
CASSNTQGQPQHF TGTGCCAGCAGCAACACACAGGGACAGCCCCAGCATTTT many TRBV7-9 . TRBJ1-5
CASSYSGQVSYEQYF TGTGCCAGCAGTTACTCAGGCCAGGTCTCCTACGAGCAGTACTTC . TRBV6-5 . TRBJ2-7
CASKGTRGSNQPQHF TGTGCCAGTAAAGGGACTCGAGGGAGCAATCAGCCCCAGCATTTT . TRBV19 . TRBJ1-5
CASSYVRNEQFF TGTGCCAGCAGTTACGTACGGAATGAGCAGTTCTTC few TRBV6-6 . TRBJ2-1
CASRRQGRINNSPLHF TGTGCCAGCAGAAGACAGGGGAGGATCAATAATTCACCCCTCCACTTT few TRBV13 TRBD1 TRBJ1-6
CASSVRDSENYEQYF TGCGCCAGCAGCGTCCGGGACAGTGAGAACTACGAGCAGTACTTC . TRBV4-1 TRBD1 TRBJ2-7
CAWSGPGQGGVEQFF TGTGCCTGGAGTGGTCCCGGACAGGGTGGTGTGGAGCAGTTCTTC few TRBV30 TRBD1 TRBJ2-1
CASSSHSGSSNTGELFF TGTGCCAGCAGTTCGCATAGCGGGAGCTCGAACACCGGGGAGCTGTTTTTT few TRBV27 TRBD2 TRBJ2-2
CASSLVFGGYEQYF TGCGCCAGCAGCTTGGTTTTTGGAGGCTACGAGCAGTACTTC few TRBV5-1 . TRBJ2-7
CASSPSGSYEQYF TGTGCCAGCAGCCCTAGCGGGAGCTACGAGCAGTACTTC . TRBV28 TRBD2 TRBJ2-7
CASSSSTGAGYTF TGTGCCAGCAGTTCCTCCACAGGGGCTGGCTACACCTTC . TRBV7-3 TRBD1 TRBJ1-2
CATSSGLAGGDTGELFF TGTGCCACCAGCAGTGGACTAGCGGGAGGGGACACCGGGGAGCTGTTTTTT . TRBV15 TRBD2 TRBJ2-2
CASSLVWGMNTEAFF TGTGCCAGCAGCTTAGTTTGGGGCATGAACACTGAAGCTTTCTTT . TRBV11-2 . TRBJ1-1
CASSAGTGLVNTEAFF TGCGCCAGCAGCGCCGGGACAGGGCTCGTGAACACTGAAGCTTTCTTT few TRBV5-1 TRBD1 TRBJ1-1
CSVGEGDPEAFF TGCAGCGTTGGGGAGGGGGACCCTGAAGCTTTCTTT . TRBV29-1 . TRBJ1-1
CASSDPSDRGYEQYF TGTGCCAGCAGTGATCCATCGGACAGGGGCTACGAGCAGTACTTC . TRBV2 TRBD1 TRBJ2-7
CASASRGDWNTGELFF TGTGCCAGTGCCTCCAGGGGGGATTGGAACACCGGGGAGCTGTTTTTT few TRBV19 . TRBJ2-2
CASRVGQNSNQPQHF TGTGCCAGTAGGGTGGGACAGAATAGCAATCAGCCCCAGCATTTT . TRBV19 TRBD1 TRBJ1-5
CASSAPGQRAGYGYTF TGTGCCAGCAGCGCCCCGGGACAGCGGGCTGGCTATGGCTACACCTTC few TRBV5-4 TRBD1 TRBJ1-2
CASSQGQAPGYTF TGTGCCAGCAGCCAGGGACAGGCCCCTGGCTACACCTTC few TRBV7-9 TRBD1 TRBJ1-2
CASSPDFSNYGYTF TGTGCCAGCAGCCCCGACTTTTCGAACTATGGCTACACCTTC . TRBV7-9 . TRBJ1-2
CAITRSGNGNEQFF TGTGCCATCACACGTAGCGGGAACGGCAATGAGCAGTTCTTC few TRBV10-3 TRBD2 TRBJ2-1
CASSSGNTEAFF TGCGCCAGCAGCTCCGGGAACACTGAAGCTTTCTTT few TRBV5-1 . TRBJ1-1
CAWSPDRSSGNTIYF TGTGCCTGGAGTCCAGACAGGAGCTCTGGAAACACCATATATTTT . TRBV30 . TRBJ1-3
CASSQDPAGGNEKLFF TGCGCCAGCAGCCAAGATCCGGCAGGGGGAAATGAAAAACTGTTTTTT few TRBV4-1 TRBD1 TRBJ1-4
CASSLAGNTEAFF TGCGCCAGCAGCTTGGCAGGGAACACTGAAGCTTTCTTT . TRBV5-1 . TRBJ1-1
CASSLKDRGAEAFF TGTGCCAGCTCGCTGAAAGACAGGGGAGCTGAAGCTTTCTTT few TRBV18 TRBD1 TRBJ1-1
CASSLVQGAAFF TGTGCCAGCAGCTTGGTCCAGGGTGCTGCTTTCTTT . TRBV5-4 . TRBJ1-1
CASSPDTLYGYTF TGTGCCAGCAGTCCGGACACCCTCTATGGCTACACCTTC . TRBV2 . TRBJ1-2
CASSLKGVPPDTQYF TGTGCCAGCAGCTTGAAAGGGGTGCCTCCGGATACGCAGTATTTT few TRBV5-6 . TRBJ2-3
CASSLGGGNTEAFF TGCGCCAGCAGCTTGGGGGGGGGTAACACTGAAGCTTTCTTT few TRBV5-1 . TRBJ1-1
CASSYLASGSGGEQFF TGTGCCAGCAGTTACTTAGCTAGCGGAAGCGGGGGTGAGCAGTTCTTC . TRBV6-6 TRBD2 TRBJ2-1
CASSPTGQGPFGGYTF TGCGCCAGCAGCCCAACCGGACAGGGGCCGTTTGGTGGCTACACCTTC . TRBV5-1 TRBD1 TRBJ1-2
CASSPDGGSGANVLTF TGTGCCAGCAGCCCCGACGGGGGCTCTGGGGCCAACGTCCTGACTTTC . TRBV4-2 . TRBJ2-6
CASSWTSGNNYNEQFF TGTGCCAGCAGTTGGACTAGCGGGAATAACTACAATGAGCAGTTCTTC few TRBV7-2 TRBD2 TRBJ2-1
CASMGVQGDEQYF TGTGCCAGTATGGGGGTACAGGGAGACGAGCAGTACTTC once TRBV19 . TRBJ2-7
CSVEVGAPGDTQYF TGCAGCGTTGAAGTTGGAGCTCCGGGAGATACGCAGTATTTT . TRBV29-1 . TRBJ2-3
CASSTGSSYEQYF TGTGCCAGTAGCACGGGATCCTCCTACGAGCAGTACTTC . TRBV19 . TRBJ2-7
CASSLGMGSGTDTQYF TGTGCCAGCAGCTTAGGGATGGGGAGCGGGACAGATACGCAGTATTTT few TRBV7-2 . TRBJ2-3
CASSPGGIREQYF TGTGCCAGCAGTCCCGGGGGGATCCGCGAGCAGTACTTC few TRBV2 TRBD2 TRBJ2-7
CAIKRDRAFGSGNTIYF TGTGCCATCAAACGGGACAGGGCGTTTGGCTCTGGAAACACCATATATTTT . TRBV10-3 TRBD1 TRBJ1-3
CSVEALGGVEKLFF TGCAGCGTTGAAGCGTTAGGTGGAGTTGAAAAACTGTTTTTT few TRBV29-1 . TRBJ1-4
CASAAGNYNEQFF TGTGCCAGCGCCGCCGGGAACTACAATGAGCAGTTCTTC . TRBV7-9 . TRBJ2-1
CASSLPGSSYNEQFF TGTGCCAGCAGCTTACCAGGCAGCTCCTACAATGAGCAGTTCTTC . TRBV7-3 . TRBJ2-1